What follows are 19 T cell receptor beta chains derived from one specimen sequenced in a study of cytomegalovirus exposure and HLA in healthy donors. Produced via immunoSEQ multiplex PCR; TCRdb's table is partial and in-frame only. The table records around 50,000 clones, 85% to 95% of them present only once. The sample consisted of PBMCs. The source of these receptors is a woman in her late teens or twenties in good health and CMV-seronegative.

The genes are TRBV12-2 and TRBJ2-4; TRBD2 is taken as the D call from the table, unchecked against the DNA. TRBV12-2 constitutes a pseudogene. The CDR3 totals 18 residues. The CDR3 DNA is TGTGCAAGTCGCTTAGGGGTCCTATATGGAGGGGCCAAAAACATTCAGTACTTC. This gives the protein CASRLGVLYGGAKNIQYF.

The CDR3 spells CASSLGPLIANTGELFF. The CDR3 nucleotides are TGCGCCAGCAGCTTAGGCCCCCTGATAGCAAACACCGGGGAGCTGTTTTTT. This chain connects TRBV5-1 to TRBJ2-2, with no clear D. The CDR3 runs to 17 residues. CDR1 is SGHRS and CDR2 is YFSETQ in the germline V gene. Trimming took off 2 bases at V and 2 bases at J, with 16 bases between the two ends.

CDR3 nucleotide sequence: TGTGCCAGCTTGAAAGTAGACACCATATATTTT. Translated: CASLKVDTIYF. The V and J genes are TRBV2 and TRBJ1-3; D gene unclear. Germline CDR1 is SNHLY and CDR2 is FYNNEI. CDR3 size: 11 residues. V dropped 8 bases and J dropped 8 bases, with 10 bases sitting between them.

The CDR3 DNA sequence: TGTGCCAGCAGTGAACTTGCAGTCCAGTACTTC. Amino acid sequence: CASSELAVQYF. V gene TRBV6-1 combines with J gene TRBJ2-7; D is unresolved. Germline V gene data show CDR1 as MNHNS and CDR2 as SASEGT. The CDR3 is 11 residues long. V dropped 2 bases and J dropped 10 bases, with 9 bases sitting between them.

V is TRBV4-1 and J is TRBJ1-2; D gene unclear. In germline, CDR1 is MGHRA, CDR2 YSYEKL. V shed 1 base and J shed 2 bases, with 8 bases lying between them. The CDR3 loop spans 14 amino acids. As DNA, the CDR3 is TGCGCCAGCAGCCAAGTGTCAGCGAACTATGGCTACACCTTC. As protein: CASSQVSANYGYTF.

This rearrangement joins TRBV28 to TRBJ2-7; 9 bases match TRBD1. CDR1 MDHEN and CDR2 SYDVKM come from the germline V gene. This CDR3 spans 14 amino acids. After removal of 5 bases from V and 6 bases from J, the junction contained 8 bases not matched to a gene. Here the CDR3 DNA reads TGTGCCAGCAGTCCCCGGGACAGGGATCTCGAGCAGTACGTC. This translates into CASSPRDRDLEQYV.

The chain couples TRBV29-1 to TRBJ1-1; 12 bases fit TRBD1. Per the germline V gene, CDR1 is SQVTM and CDR2 is ANQGSEA. CDR3 length: 13 residues. V dropped 7 bases and J dropped 11; count of bases not matched to a gene: 11. The CDR3 region has the DNA TGCAGCGCCGTTACCGGGACAGGGGGCTTTGCTTTCTTT. Protein: CSAVTGTGGFAFF.

This sequence joins TRBV6-6 and TRBJ2-7; 12 bases match TRBD2. CDR1 and CDR2 from the germline V gene are MNHNY and SVGAGI (reference sequence). V was pared by 8 bases and J by 9 bases, with 5 bases of the junction left unmatched. The CDR3 is 12 residues long. CDR3 nucleotides: TGTGCCAGCGGACTAGCGGGATCCCCGCAGTACGTC. Protein product: CASGLAGSPQYV.

The chain employs TRBV5-6 and TRBJ2-5, with 7 bases fitting TRBD2. Trimming took 3 bases from V and 4 from J; bases not matched to a gene: 9. The germline gives CDR1 SGHDT, CDR2 YYEEEE. CDR3 length equals 15 residues. The CDR3 nucleotides are TGTGCCAGCAGCTCCGGGACTAACGGGGCAGAGACCCAGTACTTC. Its translation is CASSSGTNGAETQYF.

This rearrangement joins TRBV5-1 to TRBJ1-4; D not resolved. The CDR3 has 14 residues. Germline V gene lookup returns CDR1 SGHRS and CDR2 YFSETQ. V lost 3 bases, J lost 0 bases, and 6 bases lay in between. The CDR3 coding sequence is TGCGCCAGCAGCTCAGATGCAACTAATGAAAAACTGTTTTTT. Translation: CASSSDATNEKLFF.

The chain carries TRBV15 and TRBJ2-7, with 7 bases aligning to TRBD1. This CDR3 has 16 residues. Germline CDR1 LNHNV, CDR2 YYDKDF (reference sequence). The trim removed 0 bases at V and 1 base at J, leaving 6 bases unmatched. This chain's CDR3 is CATSRDRTGGSYEQYV. The CDR3 DNA reads as TGTGCCACCAGCAGAGATCGGACAGGAGGATCCTACGAGCAGTACGTC.

The CDR3 sequence is CASSLSRGQGGEKLFF. DNA of the CDR3: TGTGCCAGCAGCCTCTCCCGGGGACAGGGTGGGGAAAAACTGTTTTTT. J is TRBJ1-4 and V is TRBV4-2, with 9 bases lining up with TRBD1. CDR1 LGHNA and CDR2 YNFKEQ come from the germline V gene. The CDR3 length is 16 residues. The trim removed 4 bases at V and 8 bases at J, leaving 11 bases unmatched.

This clone was seen just once. The chain combines TRBV27 with TRBJ1-2; D is undetermined. The CDR3 contains 12 residues. V was trimmed by 5 bases and J by 4 bases, leaving 8 bases between them. Looked up from germline, CDR1 is MNHEY and CDR2 is SMNVEV (reference sequence). The CDR3 DNA reads as TGTGCCAGCAGTGAAGCGGGCTATGGCTACACCTTC. Protein sequence: CASSEAGYGYTF.

The V gene is TRBV2, the J gene TRBJ1-4; possible D gene TRBD1, 6 bases. V was clipped by 8 bases and J by 4 bases, with 14 bases between them. The germline gives CDR1 SNHLY, CDR2 FYNNEI. The CDR3 covers 14 residues. The CDR3 nucleotides are TGTGCCAGCGGCCTGACAGGAGTTAATGAAAAACTGTTTTTT. It translates to CASGLTGVNEKLFF.

This rearrangement joins TRBV5-4 to TRBJ2-7; 9 bases are a match to TRBD2. CDR3 length: 13 residues. Germline assignment: CDR1 SGHNT and CDR2 YYREEE (reference sequence). With 10 bases clipped from V and 6 bases from J, the junction kept 11 bases outside the gene matches. This CDR3 is CAWGLAGPVEQYV. The CDR3, as DNA: TGTGCCTGGGGCCTAGCGGGACCGGTCGAGCAGTACGTC.

This clone was detected only a few times. The rearrangement joins TRBV7-2 to TRBJ2-7, with D maybe TRBD1 (6 bases). Trimming took 1 base from V and 3 from J, leaving 10 bases between them. Germline CDR1 SGHTA, CDR2 FQGNSA. CDR3 size: 14 residues. CDR3 sequence: CASSLGPGDYEQYV. The CDR3 coding sequence is TGTGCCAGCAGCTTAGGTCCAGGGGACTACGAGCAGTACGTC.

V usage is TRBV19 and J usage is TRBJ1-2, with D hard to call. V shed 6 bases and J shed 8 bases, with 10 bases lying between them. Germline CDR1 and CDR2: LNHDA and SQIVND (reference sequence). CDR3 length equals 11 residues. The CDR3 DNA follows: TGTGCCAGTAGAAATCGTAGAGGCTACACCTTC. Translating it yields CASRNRRGYTF.

The chain uses TRBV6-5 and TRBJ2-7; no reliable D call. Germline assignment: CDR1 MNHEY and CDR2 SVGAGI. The ends were cut back, 0 bases at V and 6 bases at J, with 12 bases in the middle. The length of the CDR3 is 14 residues. Here the CDR3 reads CASSYSTDLSEQYF. The CDR3 coding sequence is TGTGCCAGCAGTTACTCGACTGATCTCTCCGAGCAGTACTTC.

This chain connects TRBV2 to TRBJ2-7, with D possibly being TRBD2 (5 bases). The V gene lost 7 bases and the J gene lost 5 bases, with 24 bases spanning the gap. The CDR3 contains 16 residues. Germline-derived CDR1 and CDR2 are SNHLY and FYNNEI. The CDR3 loop reads CASNEGSWHTPDEQYF. CDR3 nucleotide sequence: TGTGCCAGCAACGAGGGATCGTGGCACACACCCGACGAGCAGTACTTC.